What follows describes a single TCR beta chain. CDR3 length: 11 residues. The V gene's germline CDR1 is SGHKS and CDR2 YYEKEE (reference sequence). V was cut by 2 bases and J by 9 bases, with 8 bases left in between. In the authors' methods: Estimates of nucleated cell counts were drawn from the amplification of reference gene primers. Sequencing was performed with immunoSEQ multiplex PCR; in TCRdb, only in-frame clones are kept and a portion is missing. V and J calls and clone size are as listed in that table; D and trimming were resolved from the DNA. The sample includes fewer than 300,000 clones, 90% of them seen just once. This record belongs to a study of blood T cell repertoires in COVID-19.

Sequencing input: PBMCs or T cells enriched from blood (not recorded which). The chain uses TRBV5-5 and TRBJ1-1; no definite D call. The TCR originated in a young woman who had recovered from COVID-19. DNA of the CDR3: TGTGCCAGCAGCTTTATGTCCCAAGCTTTCTTT. It specifies CASSFMSQAFF.